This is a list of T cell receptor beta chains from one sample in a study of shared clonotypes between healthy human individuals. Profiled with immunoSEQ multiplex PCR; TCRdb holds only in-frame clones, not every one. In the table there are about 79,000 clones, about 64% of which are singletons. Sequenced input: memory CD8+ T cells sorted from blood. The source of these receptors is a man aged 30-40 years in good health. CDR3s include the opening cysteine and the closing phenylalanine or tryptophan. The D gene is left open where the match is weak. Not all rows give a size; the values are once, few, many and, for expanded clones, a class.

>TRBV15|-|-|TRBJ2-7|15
TGTGCCACCAGCAGAGATTCCGGGGTTAACTACGAGCAGTACTTC
CATSRDSGVNYEQYF
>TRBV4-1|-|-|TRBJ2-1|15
TGCGCCAGCAGCCAAGCGTGGCTCTCCTACAATGAGCAGTTCTTC
CASSQAWLSYNEQFF
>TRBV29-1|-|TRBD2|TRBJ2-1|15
TGCAGCGCCATCCATACTAGCGGGAGCACGAATGAGCAGTTCTTC
CSAIHTSGSTNEQFF
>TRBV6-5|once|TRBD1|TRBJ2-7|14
TGTGCCAGCAGTTACTCTGGACAGGGACAGGGTCAGTACTTC
CASSYSGQGQGQYF
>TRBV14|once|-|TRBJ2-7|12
TGTGCCAGCAGCCAAGTTACGGGACAACAGTACTTC
CASSQVTGQQYF
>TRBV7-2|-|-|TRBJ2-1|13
TGTGCCACTCGACAGGCAGCCTACAATGAGCAGTTCTTC
CATRQAAYNEQFF
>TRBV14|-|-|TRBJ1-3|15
TGTGCCAGCAGCGAAGGACCCGACTCTGGAAACACCATATATTTT
CASSEGPDSGNTIYF
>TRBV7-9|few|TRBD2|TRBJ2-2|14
TGTGCCAGCGACAGCGGGAGTTCATCCGGGGAGCTGTTTTTT
CASDSGSSSGELFF
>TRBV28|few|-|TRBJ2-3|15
TGTGCCAGCAGTTTGGAAGAAACGGGATGGGATACGCAGTATTTT
CASSLEETGWDTQYF
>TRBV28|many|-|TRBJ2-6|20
TGTGCCAGCAGTTCGACGACCAGGGTTAGGGCGCTGTCCGGGGCCAACGTCCTGACTTTC
CASSSTTRVRALSGANVLTF
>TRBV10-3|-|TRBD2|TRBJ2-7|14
TGTGCCATCAGCGGGGGGACCTCCCCCTACGAGCAGTACTTC
CAISGGTSPYEQYF
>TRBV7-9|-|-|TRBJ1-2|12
TGTGCCAGCAGCTTAGCGCCCTATGGCTACACCTTC
CASSLAPYGYTF
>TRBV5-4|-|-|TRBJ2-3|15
TGTGCCAGCAGCTTTACAGGGACGATCACAGATACGCAGTATTTT
CASSFTGTITDTQYF
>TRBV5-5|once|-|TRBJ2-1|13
TGTGCCAGCAAAGGGGGAGGCCCGGATGAGCAGTTCTTC
CASKGGGPDEQFF
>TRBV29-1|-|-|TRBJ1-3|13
TGCAGCGTTTGGGGTCTCTCTGGAAACACCATATATTTT
CSVWGLSGNTIYF
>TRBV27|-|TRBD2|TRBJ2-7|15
TGTGCCAGCAGTTTTAACGGGAGGCGACCCTACGAGCAGTACTTC
CASSFNGRRPYEQYF
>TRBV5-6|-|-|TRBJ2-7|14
TGTGCCAGCAGCTTTGATTGGACGGCCAACGAGCAGTACTTC
CASSFDWTANEQYF
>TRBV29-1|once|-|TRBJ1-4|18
TGCAGCGTTGATTTGTATGCGAGGCAAAGACCGGGCCGGGAAAAACTGTTTTTT
CSVDLYARQRPGREKLFF
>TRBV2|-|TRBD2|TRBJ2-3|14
TGTGCCACGGGACTAGCGGGAGGAATAGATACGCAGTATTTT
CATGLAGGIDTQYF
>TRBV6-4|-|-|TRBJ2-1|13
TGTGCCAGCAGCGCCCCTCCACCCTCTGAGCAGTTCTTC
CASSAPPPSEQFF
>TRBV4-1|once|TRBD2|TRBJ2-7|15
TGCGCCAGCAGCCAAGTGGATAGCGGGGACTACGAGCAGTACTTC
CASSQVDSGDYEQYF
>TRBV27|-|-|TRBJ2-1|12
TGTGCCAGCAGCCCCGTCTCCGGGGAGAGGATCTTC
CASSPVSGERIF
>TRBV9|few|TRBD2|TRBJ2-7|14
TGTGCCAGCAGCCGACTAGCGGGAGGCTACGAGCAGTACTTC
CASSRLAGGYEQYF
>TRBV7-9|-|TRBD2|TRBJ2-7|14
TGTGCCAGCAGCTTTAGCGGGAGTCCCTACGAGCAGTACTTC
CASSFSGSPYEQYF